This T cell receptor beta chain was recovered during a study of blood T cell repertoires in COVID-19 (dated by TCRdb to the early 2020s). Some background on the complete study: The collaborator samples originated in the United States, Italy and Spain and spanned the acute and convalescent phases of COVID-19. HLA class I and class II types, where available, came from metadata supplied by the sample provider rather than from assay-based typing. The prospective study material was composed of cDNA or gDNA derived from T cells, B-cell-depleted T cells, or PBMCs. Nearly every sample came with metadata listing a de-identified subject ID, COVID-19 status, age in years and sex. The dataset comprised deeply sampled blood TCRbeta repertoires from subjects exposed to, actively infected with, or recovered from COVID-19. The samples were drawn from the first 160 participants of the ongoing ImmuneRACE study and from some 1,300 subjects provided by 6 global collaborators. A freely available public database, intended as a resource for researchers studying the immune response to SARS-CoV-2, is where the repertoires were released. Here is what the overall study found, with its caveats: The quantity of clinical and demographic metadata differed by source and by participant and was supplied without curation.

TCRbeta CDR3 regions were amplified from genomic DNA using the immunoSEQ Assay, a bias-controlled multiplex PCR. The study's processing was this. Nucleated cell counts per sample were estimated from amplification of reference gene primers within the assay. To quantify the absolute abundance of each unique TCRbeta CDR3 rearrangement, sequence reads were collapsed and filtered. For each sample, productive Simpson clonality was calculated as the square root of Simpson's diversity index across productive rearrangements. TCRdb took over this immuneACCESS table, retaining in-frame rearrangements with V and J assigned. Such tables are incomplete; in checked studies, under half of the missing clones stem from an unresolved V gene, and the remainder is unexplained. That table supplies the V and J calls and clone size; D and trimming were determined from the DNA. Counted in this sample were roughly 81,000 clones; almost 85% of them appeared once. The leading ten clones occupy over 9.5% of the sample.

About this clone: Its cognate antigen has yet to be identified. Per-base qualities were not stored, and no clone one base away is much larger.

The germline V gene supplies CDR1 SNHLY and CDR2 FYNNEI. Spanning cysteine to phenylalanine, the CDR3 consists of 13 amino acids. Of the read, only the CDR3 DNA is kept; its 39 bases are in frame from base 1. Trimming at the junction amounts to 8 bases on V and 0 bases on J, and the germline ends lie 10 bases apart. Whole blood was collected in K2EDTA tubes by collaborating institutions according to the institutions' own protocols. For TCRbeta analysis, collaborators shipped samples in one of three forms: frozen whole blood, isolated PBMCs, or DNA extracted from either of those sample types. The source material was peripheral blood. This receptor was taken from a man aged 55-75 years with acute or convalescent COVID-19. The sequence is built from TRBV2 and TRBJ1-1; possibly the D gene is TRBD1, per 5 matching bases. The CDR3 here reads CASRGALNTEAFF. Here is the DNA: TGTGCCAGCCGCGGGGCGCTGAACACTGAAGCTTTCTTT.